A selection of T cell receptor beta chains follows, all from one sample in a study of sequential checkpoint blockade in melanoma. Measured with immunoSEQ multiplex PCR; TCRdb has only the in-frame clones, and not every one. The table records 15,000 to 20,000 clones, 26% of them present only once. The source was tumor tissue (inferred from file names), collected from a patient given nivolumab and ipilimumab in sequence. The receptors were sampled from a human donor with melanoma. Each CDR3 is given with its conserved first and last residue. D genes are given only for firm matches. Rows may omit the clone size; those that give it use once, few, many or a size class.

size: -; D: TRBD1; V: TRBV29-1; J: TRBJ1-1; DNA: TGCAGCGTTGAAGGGACAGGGGTTGCTGAAGCTTTCTTT; CDR3: CSVEGTGVAEAFF
size: few; D: -; V: TRBV11-3; J: TRBJ2-7; DNA: TGTGCCAGCAGCTTACAAATCGATCCCTCCTACGAGCAGTACTTC; CDR3: CASSLQIDPSYEQYF
size: few; D: -; V: TRBV11-3; J: TRBJ1-6; DNA: TGTGCCAGCAGCTTAGGGTCCGTTAGCTCCTATAATTCACCCCTCCACTTT; CDR3: CASSLGSVSSYNSPLHF
size: few; D: TRBD2; V: TRBV11-3; J: TRBJ2-1; DNA: TGTGCCAGCAGGCCGTCGGGACTAGCGGGAGTATCGTCTTACAATGAGCAGTTCTTC; CDR3: CASRPSGLAGVSSYNEQFF
size: -; D: -; V: TRBV18; J: TRBJ1-2; DNA: TGTGCCAGCTCACCATCGGGGGTAGGCTACACCTTC; CDR3: CASSPSGVGYTF
size: -; D: -; V: TRBV23-1; J: TRBJ2-2; DNA: TGCGCCAGCAGCCCCCCTGCCCCGGGTAAGACCGGGGAGCTGTTTTTT; CDR3: CASSPPAPGKTGELFF
size: -; D: TRBD2; V: TRBV28; J: TRBJ2-7; DNA: TGTGCCAGCAGCCAAGAGAGACTAGCGTCCTACGAGCAGTACTTC; CDR3: CASSQERLASYEQYF
size: few; D: TRBD1; V: TRBV11-3; J: TRBJ2-3; DNA: TGTGCCAGCAGCTCAATGCAGGGGGCTGATACGCAGTATTTT; CDR3: CASSSMQGADTQYF
size: few; D: TRBD1; V: TRBV11-3; J: TRBJ1-5; DNA: TGTGCCAGCAGCTTAGGGGAACAGGGGGCGATTTATCAGCCCCAGCATTTT; CDR3: CASSLGEQGAIYQPQHF
size: few; D: -; V: TRBV28; J: TRBJ1-1; DNA: TGTGCCAGCAGTGGAACGAATTATGACACTGAAGCTTTCTTT; CDR3: CASSGTNYDTEAFF
size: many; D: TRBD1; V: TRBV2; J: TRBJ1-2; DNA: TGTGCCAGCGTGGCCGGGACAGGGATATATGGCTACACCTTC; CDR3: CASVAGTGIYGYTF
size: -; D: -; V: TRBV6-7; J: TRBJ2-3; DNA: TGTGCCAGCAGTGAAGGGGGAGGGACGCAGTATTTT; CDR3: CASSEGGGTQYF
size: many; D: -; V: TRBV11-3; J: TRBJ2-5; DNA: TGTGCCAGCAGCTTATCCGAAGGGCAAGAGACCCAGTACTTC; CDR3: CASSLSEGQETQYF
size: medium-sized; D: TRBD1; V: TRBV4-1; J: TRBJ1-2; DNA: TGCGCCAGCAGCCAAGACGCGACAGGGTGGTGGGGGTCTAACTATGGCTACACCTTC; CDR3: CASSQDATGWWGSNYGYTF
size: few; D: TRBD1; V: TRBV6-8; J: TRBJ1-5; DNA: TGTGCCAGCACACCGGGACAGGGGCAAAATCAGCCCCAGCATTTT; CDR3: CASTPGQGQNQPQHF
size: -; D: TRBD1; V: TRBV19; J: TRBJ2-7; DNA: TGTGCCAGTAGTGTACGGGACAGGGGGTTCTACGAGCAGTACTTC; CDR3: CASSVRDRGFYEQYF
size: -; D: TRBD2; V: TRBV11-1; J: TRBJ2-1; DNA: TGTGCCAGCAGCTTAGGTTTCACTAGCGGGAACAGCTCCTACAATGAGCAGTTCTTC; CDR3: CASSLGFTSGNSSYNEQFF
size: many; D: -; V: TRBV11-3; J: TRBJ1-5; DNA: TGTGCCAGCAGCTTTAAGGGGCCATACAATCAGCCCCAGCATTTT; CDR3: CASSFKGPYNQPQHF
size: once; D: -; V: TRBV5-1; J: TRBJ2-1; DNA: TGCGCCAGCAGCTTGGCCGCACTAGCTCCCCCCAACAATGAGCAGTTCTTC; CDR3: CASSLAALAPPNNEQFF
size: -; D: TRBD1; V: TRBV29-1; J: TRBJ1-2; DNA: TGCAGCGCTAGACAGGGCGGCTATGGCTACACCTTC; CDR3: CSARQGGYGYTF
size: medium-sized; D: TRBD2; V: TRBV11-3; J: TRBJ2-1; DNA: TGTGCCAGCAGCTTAGGGCTAGCGGGGGGTGAGCAGTTCTTC; CDR3: CASSLGLAGGEQFF
size: -; D: -; V: TRBV11-3; J: TRBJ1-1; DNA: TGTGCCAGCAGCTTGGGGAGTTCTGGACCCTACACTGAAGCTTTCTTT; CDR3: CASSLGSSGPYTEAFF
size: medium-sized; D: -; V: TRBV6-8; J: TRBJ1-5; DNA: TGTGCCAGCAGTAGGACAGTTAGCAATCAGCCCCAGCATTTT; CDR3: CASSRTVSNQPQHF
size: many; D: -; V: TRBV11-3; J: TRBJ1-2; DNA: TGTGCCAGCAGCCTCCAAGCCGGGCCTAACTATGGCTACACCTTC; CDR3: CASSLQAGPNYGYTF
size: -; D: -; V: TRBV28; J: TRBJ2-7; DNA: TGTGCCAGCAGTTTGGTCCATTACGAGCAGTACTTC; CDR3: CASSLVHYEQYF
size: -; D: TRBD2; V: TRBV6-8; J: TRBJ2-2; DNA: TGTGCCAGCAGCCTGAGCGGGGCCGGGGAGCTGTTTTTT; CDR3: CASSLSGAGELFF
size: many; D: -; V: TRBV11-3; J: TRBJ1-1; DNA: TGTGCCAGCAGCTTAGAGGGGGTTCTGAACACTGAAGCTTTCTTT; CDR3: CASSLEGVLNTEAFF
size: few; D: -; V: TRBV6-8; J: TRBJ2-5; DNA: TGTGCCACCGGAAGGGGCGGGGGCCGGGAGACCCAGTACTTC; CDR3: CATGRGGGRETQYF
size: few; D: TRBD1; V: TRBV9; J: TRBJ2-3; DNA: TGTGCCAGCAGCGTTGGCCGGCGACAGGGAGATACGCAGTATTTT; CDR3: CASSVGRRQGDTQYF
size: -; D: -; V: TRBV19; J: TRBJ1-1; DNA: TGTGCCAGTAGTTCCCTCAGGAACACTGAAGCTTTCTTT; CDR3: CASSSLRNTEAFF
size: few; D: -; V: TRBV6-8; J: TRBJ2-3; DNA: TGTGCCAGCACTAGCCTGGGCACAGATACGCAGTATTTT; CDR3: CASTSLGTDTQYF
size: few; D: TRBD1; V: TRBV11-3; J: TRBJ1-2; DNA: TGTGCCAGCAGCCGTAGCCCCGGGACAGGGGGCCGAATAACCACCTTC; CDR3: CASSRSPGTGGRITTF
size: -; D: -; V: TRBV18; J: TRBJ1-5; DNA: TGTGCCAGCTCACCCGGAGAGGGGAATCAGCCCCAGCATTTT; CDR3: CASSPGEGNQPQHF
size: -; D: TRBD2; V: TRBV5-1; J: TRBJ2-1; DNA: TGCGCCAGCAGCTTAACTAGCGGGGAGTACAATGAGCAGTTCTTC; CDR3: CASSLTSGEYNEQFF
size: -; D: TRBD2; V: TRBV5-1; J: TRBJ2-7; DNA: TGCGCCAGCAGCTTCGGACTAGCGGAGTTCTACGAGCAGTACTTC; CDR3: CASSFGLAEFYEQYF
size: few; D: -; V: TRBV11-3; J: TRBJ2-1; DNA: TGTGCCAGCACTCTTCGTACCTCAGGGTACAATGAGCAGTTCTTC; CDR3: CASTLRTSGYNEQFF
size: few; D: TRBD2; V: TRBV30; J: TRBJ2-7; DNA: TGTGCCTGGAGTGTACGGGGACTAACAACCTACGAGCAGTACTTC; CDR3: CAWSVRGLTTYEQYF
size: few; D: TRBD2; V: TRBV28; J: TRBJ2-7; DNA: TGTGCCAGCCAGGGACTAGCGGCTTACGAGCAGTACTTC; CDR3: CASQGLAAYEQYF
size: -; D: TRBD1; V: TRBV15; J: TRBJ1-5; DNA: TGTGCCACCAGCCCGCCTCAGGGGGCAGGTCAGCCCCAGCATTTT; CDR3: CATSPPQGAGQPQHF
size: -; D: -; V: TRBV18; J: TRBJ1-1; DNA: TGTGCCAGCTCGGACACAGTGAACACTGAAGCTTTCTTT; CDR3: CASSDTVNTEAFF
size: -; D: -; V: TRBV18; J: TRBJ2-3; DNA: TGTGCCAGCTCACCCCCACCGGGGGCGAACACAGATACGCAGTATTTT; CDR3: CASSPPPGANTDTQYF
size: many; D: -; V: TRBV11-3; J: TRBJ1-4; DNA: TGTGCCAGCAGCCCTACCAGCGCAACTAATGAAAAACTGTTTTTT; CDR3: CASSPTSATNEKLFF
size: once; D: TRBD1; V: TRBV19; J: TRBJ1-5; DNA: TGTGCCAGTGATTCCCAGGGGGCCGCAGATAGGCAGCCCCAGCATTTT; CDR3: CASDSQGAADRQPQHF
size: once; D: TRBD1; V: TRBV15; J: TRBJ1-2; DNA: TGTGCCACCAGCAAAAGAAACAGGGGATCTAACTATGGCTACACCTTC; CDR3: CATSKRNRGSNYGYTF
size: few; D: -; V: TRBV6-8; J: TRBJ1-3; DNA: TGTGCCAGCAGTTACTCGATTTCCTCTGGAAACACCATATATTTT; CDR3: CASSYSISSGNTIYF
size: few; D: -; V: TRBV12-5; J: TRBJ2-1; DNA: TGTGCCCCGGGACGGACAGCCCCTGAGAATGAGCAGTTCTTC; CDR3: CAPGRTAPENEQFF
size: few; D: -; V: TRBV6-8; J: TRBJ2-5; DNA: TGTGCCAGCAAGACAGCTGAGAGAACCCAGTACTTC; CDR3: CASKTAERTQYF
size: -; D: -; V: TRBV18; J: TRBJ1-2; DNA: TGTGCCAGCTCACAGGGTTTCACTTCTGGCTACACCTTC; CDR3: CASSQGFTSGYTF
size: -; D: TRBD1; V: TRBV10-3; J: TRBJ2-7; DNA: TGTGCCAGCGCAGGGGTGAGGACAGGGGGAGCCTACGAGCAGTACTTC; CDR3: CASAGVRTGGAYEQYF
size: few; D: TRBD2; V: TRBV4-1; J: TRBJ2-7; DNA: TGCGCCAGCAGCCAAGATACCGGGACTAGCGTTCGCGAGCAGTACTTC; CDR3: CASSQDTGTSVREQYF
size: few; D: -; V: TRBV9; J: TRBJ1-2; DNA: TGTGCCAGCAGCGTAGATAGACAAGACGGCTACACCTTC; CDR3: CASSVDRQDGYTF
size: few; D: -; V: TRBV18; J: TRBJ1-1; DNA: TGTGCCAGCTCACCACCTGGAGGGGAGGTATCTGAAGCTTTCTTT; CDR3: CASSPPGGEVSEAFF
size: -; D: TRBD1; V: TRBV11-3; J: TRBJ1-1; DNA: TGTGCCAGCAGCGGACGGACAGGGCTCACTGAAGCTTTCTTT; CDR3: CASSGRTGLTEAFF
size: medium-sized; D: TRBD1; V: TRBV11-3; J: TRBJ1-5; DNA: TGTGCCAGCAGCCCCTGGACAGGGGGAAATCAGCCCCAGCATTTT; CDR3: CASSPWTGGNQPQHF
size: -; D: -; V: TRBV6-8; J: TRBJ2-7; DNA: TGTGCCAGCCTTTTTGGGTATGGGTACGAGCAGTACTTC; CDR3: CASLFGYGYEQYF
size: once; D: -; V: TRBV19; J: TRBJ1-3; DNA: TGTGCCACCTGGTCGCAGGGGGGAAACACCATATATTTT; CDR3: CATWSQGGNTIYF
size: once; D: -; V: TRBV18; J: TRBJ1-5; DNA: TGTGCCAGCTCCCCCGGGCGGACGAATCAGCCCCAGCATTTT; CDR3: CASSPGRTNQPQHF
size: few; D: -; V: TRBV9; J: TRBJ1-5; DNA: TGTGCCAGCAGAACAGGGTTGGGGAGCAATCAGCCCCAGCATTTT; CDR3: CASRTGLGSNQPQHF
size: -; D: TRBD1; V: TRBV11-3; J: TRBJ2-6; DNA: TGTGCCAGCAGCAAGCCATCCGGGACAGGGTTTTCTGGGGCCAACGTCCTGACTTTC; CDR3: CASSKPSGTGFSGANVLTF
size: -; D: TRBD1; V: TRBV11-3; J: TRBJ1-1; DNA: TGTGCCAGCAGCAACAGGGGGAGCTACACTGAAGCTTTCTTT; CDR3: CASSNRGSYTEAFF